One sample yielded the 27 T cell receptor beta chains listed below, sequenced in a study of glioma-infiltrating T cells. TCR alpha and beta CDR3 regions were amplified from RNA using iRepertoire nested multiplex PCR. TCRdb reanalysed the multiplex PCR reads using MiXCR and keeps one entry per CDR3 protein. The sample yields under 50,000 distinct CDR3 sequences, about 20% seen once. What was sequenced was glioma tissue, nonneoplastic brain tissue, or PBMCs (not recorded which). All receptors come from a human donor with low-grade glioma or glioblastoma, undergoing nonglioma brain surgery, or in good health (not recorded which).

This clonotype was recorded many times. J is TRBJ2-5 and V is TRBV10-2, with a weak D call TRBD2 (5 bases). CDR1 is WSHSY, CDR2 SAAADI, per germline. The CDR3 totals 15 residues. Trimming pared 6 bases from V and 2 bases from J, leaving 16 bases between. The CDR3 sequence is CASRTSSSPQETQYF. CDR3 coding DNA: TGCGCCAGCAGGACCTCTTCTAGCCCTCAAGAGACCCAGTACTTC.

This clonotype was seen ten or more times. The gene calls are TRBV27 and TRBJ1-2; D perhaps matches TRBD1 (6 bases). The V and J ends lost 4 bases and 6 bases respectively, with 21 bases between them. Looked up from germline, CDR1 is MNHEY and CDR2 is SMNVEV (reference sequence). The CDR3 totals 16 residues. The CDR3 spells CASSSRRQSRTDGYTF. The CDR3 region has the DNA TGTGCCAGCAGTTCCCGCCGCCAATCCCGGACAGATGGCTACACCTTC.

This clonotype was seen at least ten times. The CDR3 is CASSPQPSGGGMYF. As DNA, the CDR3 is TGTGCCAGCAGCCCCCAACCCTCCGGGGGCGGAATGTATTTT. The V and J genes are TRBV7-3 and TRBJ2-3; possibly TRBD1 or TRBD2 for D (6 bases each). Trimming took 5 bases from V and 14 from J, leaving 23 bases between them. The V gene's germline CDR1 is SGHTA and CDR2 FQGTGA. The CDR3 extends over 14 amino acids.

There are many counts of this clonotype. This chain connects TRBV18 to TRBJ2-1; 10 bases line up with TRBD2. Germline CDR1 and CDR2: KGHSH and LQKENI. The J segment lost 3 bases and the V segment lost 2 bases, leaving 7 bases of the junction unmatched. This CDR3 comprises 17 residues. The CDR3 DNA is TGTGCCAGCTCACCAGAGTTGTGGACTAGCGGCTACAATGAGCAGTTCTTC. Its translation: CASSPELWTSGYNEQFF.

This clonotype was detected a few times. The chain is built from TRBV12-3 or TRBV12-4 and TRBJ1-1; 7 positions agree with TRBD1. This CDR3 contains 15 residues. Trimming at V came to 2 bases and at J to 0 bases, leaving 3 bases not matched to a gene. The CDR3 reads CASSLIGTVNTEAFF. The CDR3 DNA follows: TGTGCCAGCAGTTTAATTGGGACAGTGAACACTGAAGCTTTCTTT.

This clonotype was picked up many times. The chain carries TRBV28 and TRBJ2-1; 13 bases agree with TRBD2. J was trimmed by 2 bases and V by 5 bases; bases with no gene match: 9. CDR3 length: 18 amino acids. In germline, CDR1 is MDHEN, CDR2 SYDVKM. In DNA, the CDR3 is TGTGCCAGCAGTCCCGGGACTAGCGGGATCATTACCTACAATGAGCAGTTCTTC. This sequence encodes CASSPGTSGIITYNEQFF.

The J gene is TRBJ1-2, the V gene TRBV18; possible D gene TRBD1, 5 bases. The CDR3 length is 14 residues. V was pared by 4 bases and J by 10 bases, with 19 bases between. Germline assignment: CDR1 KGHSH and CDR2 LQKENI. Here the CDR3 reads CASSHNPTDYNYTF. DNA for the CDR3: TGTGCCAGCTCACATAATCCGACAGACTATAACTACACCTTC.

This clonotype was found many times. The chain couples TRBV2 to TRBJ2-7; D possibly uses TRBD1 or TRBD2 (5 bases each). The V end lost 5 bases, the J end lost 0 bases, and 11 bases lay between the germline ends. CDR3 length: 14 residues. Germline V gives CDR1 SNHLY, CDR2 FYNNEI. DNA of the CDR3: TGTGCCAGCAGTCAGGGACCGCTCTCCTACGAGCAGTACTTC. It is translated as CASSQGPLSYEQYF.

Comments on this clonotype: This clone may be a read error of a much larger clone one base away. The chain uses TRBV3-1 and TRBJ2-5; 10 nucleotides line up with TRBD1. CDR3 length equals 16 residues. CDR1 and CDR2 from the germline V gene are LGHDT and YNNKEL (reference sequence). The CDR3, as DNA: TGTGCCAGCGGCCAAACGACCGGGACAGGGGTTGAGACCCAGTACTTC. Protein: CASGQTTGTGVETQYF.

In regard to this clonotype: A much larger clone sits a single nucleotide away, making a read error possible. The V call is TRBV20-1, the J call TRBJ2-7; maybe TRBD1 (6 bases). Germline loops: CDR1 DFQATT, CDR2 SNEGSKA (reference sequence). V lost 5 bases, J lost 4 bases, and 18 bases lay in between. The CDR3 contains 14 residues. For the CDR3, the DNA is TGCAGTGCTTCCGGGGACAACCGAGGGTACGAGCAGTACTTC. Protein: CSASGDNRGYEQYF.

The sample holds many counts of this clonotype. This chain links TRBV6-1 with TRBJ1-2; no clear D gene. The germline V gene encodes CDR1 MNHNS and CDR2 SASEGT. The CDR3 totals 13 residues. The V and J ends lost 6 bases and 4 bases respectively, with 12 bases between them. CDR3 protein: CASSLQGVYGYTF. CDR3 DNA sequence: TGTGCCAGCAGCTTACAAGGCGTCTATGGCTACACCTTC.

This clonotype has ten or more counts. The chain combines TRBV4-1 with TRBJ2-1; 9 bases match TRBD2. This CDR3 spans 16 amino acids. The J segment lost 10 bases and the V segment lost 1 base, leaving 11 bases of the junction unmatched. Germline CDR1 is MGHRA and CDR2 is YSYEKL. CDR3 sequence reads: CASSQGTSAVKREQFF. The CDR3 bases are TGCGCCAGCAGCCAAGGGACTAGCGCCGTCAAGCGGGAGCAGTTCTTC.

This clonotype showed up many times. The chain employs TRBV12-2 and TRBJ2-5; the D segment call TRBD2 is taken from the table without a DNA check. TRBV12-2 is listed as a pseudogene. The CDR3 has 15 residues. CDR3 bases: TGTGCAAGTCGCTCGGGACTAGCGGGAGCTGAGACCCAGTACTTC. It codes for CASRSGLAGAETQYF.

The chain combines TRBV5-5 with TRBJ1-2; D may be TRBD1 (6 bases). The CDR3 is 14 residues long. Germline CDR1 is SGHKS and CDR2 is YYEKEE (reference sequence). V shed 3 bases and J shed 4 bases, with 13 bases lying between them. CDR3 nucleotide sequence: TGTGCCAGCAGCTATGCCGGGACACGCTATGGCTACACCTTC. Residues: CASSYAGTRYGYTF.

Ten or more counts support this clonotype. The chain combines TRBV27 with TRBJ2-2; 8 bases line up with TRBD1. Germline V lookup: CDR1 MNHEY, CDR2 SMNVEV (reference sequence). CDR3 length: 16 residues. The junction had 9 bases not matched to a gene; V was cut back by 5 bases and J by 4 bases. CDR3 bases: TGTGCCAGCAGTAGCATCTCCGGGACAGGCACCGGGGAGCTGTTTTTT. Encoded protein: CASSSISGTGTGELFF.

This clonotype was detected ten times or more. J is TRBJ1-4 and V is TRBV7-3; no clear D. This CDR3 comprises 13 residues. Germline assignment: CDR1 SGHTA and CDR2 FQGTGA. The germline V and J ends were trimmed by 5 bases and 6 bases, with 10 bases remaining between them. The CDR3 DNA reads TGTGCCAGCAGCCGTACGGCCGATGAAAAACTGTTTTTT. It encodes CASSRTADEKLFF.

This chain joins TRBV7-9 and TRBJ2-7; D not certain. V lost 5 bases, J lost 0 bases, and 8 bases lay in between. CDR1 and CDR2 from the germline V gene are SEHNR and FQNEAQ (reference sequence). The CDR3 is made up of 13 amino acids. CDR3 region: CASSRTDSYEQYF. In DNA, the CDR3 is TGTGCCAGCAGCCGGACGGACTCCTACGAGCAGTACTTC. Looking up the rest from reference TRBV7-9 and TRBJ2-7 gives the full variable domain: DTGVSQNPRHKITKRGQNVTFRCDPISEHNRLYWYRQTLGQGPEFLTYFQNEAQLEKSRLLSDRFSAERPKGSFSTLEIQRTEQGDSAMYLCASSRTDSYEQYFGPGTRLTVT.

This chain links TRBV3-1 with TRBJ1-2; TRBD1 aligns across 8 bases. V gave up 1 base and J gave up 2 bases; unmatched junction bases: 6. The germline gives CDR1 LGHDT, CDR2 YNNKEL (reference sequence). This CDR3 is built from 16 residues. This chain's CDR3 is CASSQGDRGWNYGYTF. CDR3 nucleotide sequence: TGTGCCAGCAGCCAAGGCGACAGGGGTTGGAACTATGGCTACACCTTC.

On this clonotype: A read error is possible here, since a much larger clone lies one base away. The CDR3 nucleotides are TGTGCCAGGAGTGCAGGCTCTGGGGCCAACGTCCTGACTTTC. Its protein is CARSAGSGANVLTF. This chain joins TRBV28 and TRBJ2-6; D call uncertain. V lost 9 bases and J lost 0, with 9 bases in between. CDR1 MDHEN and CDR2 SYDVKM come from the germline V gene. The CDR3 sequence is 14 residues long. The full variable domain, in which reference TRBV28 and TRBJ2-6 provide the parts outside the CDR3, is DVKVTQSSRYLVKRTGEKVFLECVQDMDHENMFWYRQDPGLGLRLIYFSYDVKMKEKGDIPEGYSVSREKKERFSLILESASTNQTSMYLCARSAGSGANVLTFGAGSRLTVL.

The chain uses TRBV19 and TRBJ2-3; D is tentatively TRBD1 or TRBD2 (6 bases each). The CDR3 covers 15 residues. Looked up from germline, CDR1 is LNHDA and CDR2 is SQIVND (reference sequence). Trimming pared 1 base from V and 1 base from J, leaving 9 bases between. The DNA for the CDR3 is TGTGCCAGTAGTATAGGGGGGGCTGGCACAGATACGCAGTATTTT. Encoded protein: CASSIGGAGTDTQYF.

In regard to this clonotype: At one boundary the junction diverges from the germline segment, which might be a read error. The chain uses TRBV27 and TRBJ2-1; TRBD2 aligns across 9 bases. This CDR3 has 14 amino acids. Germline assignment: CDR1 MNHEY and CDR2 SMNVEV (reference sequence). In nucleotides, the CDR3 is TGTGCCCGCAGCCTCGGGACTAGCAACAATGAGCAGTTCTTC. Translating gives CARSLGTSNNEQFF.

This clonotype has more than one count but fewer than ten. The rearrangement joins TRBV11-2 to TRBJ1-1; D might be TRBD1 (6 bases). In germline, CDR1 is SGHAT, CDR2 FQNNGV. The CDR3 length is 15 residues. Trimming took off 4 bases at V and 1 base at J, with 13 bases between the two ends. CDR3 coding DNA: TGTGCCAGCAGCTCGTTGGGGGCTGGGAACACTGAAGCTTTCTTT. This gives the protein CASSSLGAGNTEAFF.

This chain links TRBV24-1 with TRBJ2-1, with TRBD1 identical over 7 bases. The CDR3 length is 15 residues. The germline V gene encodes CDR1 KGHDR and CDR2 SFDVKD. Unmatched junction bases numbered 4, after V lost 3 bases and J lost 3 bases. The CDR3 DNA follows: TGTGCCACCAGTGATCTTCAGGGGGTCTACAATGAGCAGTTCTTC. It encodes CATSDLQGVYNEQFF.

J is TRBJ1-1 and V is TRBV20-1; D is perhaps TRBD1 (6 bases). V was trimmed by 6 bases and J by 1 base, leaving 9 bases between them. CDR3 length: 12 residues. From germline, CDR1 is DFQATT and CDR2 SNEGSKA (reference sequence). This chain's CDR3 is CSAWTENTEAFF. The CDR3 DNA follows: TGCAGTGCCTGGACAGAGAACACTGAAGCTTTCTTT.

In this sample, this clonotype turned up many times. This chain uses TRBV7-6 with TRBJ2-7, with no clear D. There are 12 residues in the CDR3. Trimming took off 2 bases at V and 5 bases at J, with 7 bases between the two ends. From germline, CDR1 is SGHVS and CDR2 FNYEAQ. Here the CDR3 DNA reads TGTGCCAGCAGCTTATCCGGAAACGAGCAGTACTTC. It specifies CASSLSGNEQYF.

This clonotype was found many times. The DNA of the CDR3 is TGTGCCAGCAGCCGGGGGCCAGAGCAGTTCTTC. It encodes CASSRGPEQFF. The V gene is TRBV14, the J gene TRBJ2-1; tentative D call: TRBD1 (6 bases). V was pared by 4 bases and J by 10 bases, with 8 bases between. In germline, CDR1 is SGHDN, CDR2 FVKESK. The CDR3 has 11 amino acids.

This clonotype occurred a few times. The chain employs TRBV12-3 or TRBV12-4 and TRBJ2-6, with 7 bases identical to TRBD1. This CDR3 is built from 16 residues. V gave up 6 bases and J gave up 0 bases; unmatched junction bases: 5. CDR3 loop: CASRLSGGSGANVLTF. For the CDR3, the DNA is TGTGCCAGCAGATTATCAGGGGGCTCTGGGGCCAACGTCCTGACTTTC.